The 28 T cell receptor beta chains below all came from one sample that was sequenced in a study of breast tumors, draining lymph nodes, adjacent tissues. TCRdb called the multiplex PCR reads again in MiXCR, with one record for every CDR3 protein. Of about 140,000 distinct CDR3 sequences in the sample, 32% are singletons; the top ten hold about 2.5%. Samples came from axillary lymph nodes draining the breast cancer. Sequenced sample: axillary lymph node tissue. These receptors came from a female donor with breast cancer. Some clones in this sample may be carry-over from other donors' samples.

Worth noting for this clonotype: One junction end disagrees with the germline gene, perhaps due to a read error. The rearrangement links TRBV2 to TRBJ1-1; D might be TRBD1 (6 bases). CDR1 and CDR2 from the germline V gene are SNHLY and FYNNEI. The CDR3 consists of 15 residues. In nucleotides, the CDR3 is TGTGCCAGCACTGAACAGGGACTCATGAACACTGAAGCTTTCTTT. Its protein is CASTEQGLMNTEAFF. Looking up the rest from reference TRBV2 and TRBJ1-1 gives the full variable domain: EPEVTQTPSHQVTQMGQEVILRCVPISNHLYFYWYRQILGQKVEFLVSFYNNEISEKSEIFDDQFSVERPDGSNFTLKIRSTKLEDSAMYFCASTEQGLMNTEAFFGQGTRLTVV.

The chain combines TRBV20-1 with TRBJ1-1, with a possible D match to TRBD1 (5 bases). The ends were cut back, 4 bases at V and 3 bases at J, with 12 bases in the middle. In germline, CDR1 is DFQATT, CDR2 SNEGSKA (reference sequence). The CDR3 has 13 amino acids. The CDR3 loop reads CSANQGTYTEAFF. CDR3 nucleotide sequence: TGCAGTGCTAATCAGGGTACTTACACTGAAGCTTTCTTT.

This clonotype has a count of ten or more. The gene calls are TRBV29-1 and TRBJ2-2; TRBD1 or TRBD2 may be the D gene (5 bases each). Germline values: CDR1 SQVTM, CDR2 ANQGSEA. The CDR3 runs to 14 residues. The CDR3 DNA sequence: TGCGGGGGTCAGAGAGACTTAAGAACCGGGGAGCTGTTTTTT. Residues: CGGQRDLRTGELFF.

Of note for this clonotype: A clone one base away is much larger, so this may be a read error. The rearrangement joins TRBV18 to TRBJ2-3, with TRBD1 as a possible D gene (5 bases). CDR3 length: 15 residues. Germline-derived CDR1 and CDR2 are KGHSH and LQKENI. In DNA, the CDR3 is TGTGCCAGCTCACTCGTTATAGGGGCAACAGATGCGCAGTATTTT. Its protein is CASSLVIGATDAQYF.

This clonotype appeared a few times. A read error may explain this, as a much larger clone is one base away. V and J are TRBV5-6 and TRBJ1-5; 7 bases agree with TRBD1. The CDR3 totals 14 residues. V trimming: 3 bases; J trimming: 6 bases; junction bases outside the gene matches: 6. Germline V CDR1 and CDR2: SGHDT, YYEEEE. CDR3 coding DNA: TGTGCCAGCAGCTATACAGGGGCCGGTCAGCCCCAGCATTTT. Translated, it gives CASSYTGAGQPQHF.

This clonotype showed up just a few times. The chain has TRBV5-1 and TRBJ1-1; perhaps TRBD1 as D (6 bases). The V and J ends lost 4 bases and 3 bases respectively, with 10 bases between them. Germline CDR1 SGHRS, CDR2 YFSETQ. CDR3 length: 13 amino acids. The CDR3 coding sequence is TGCGCCAGCAGCAGGAGACAGGACACTGAAGCTTTCTTT. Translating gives CASSRRQDTEAFF.

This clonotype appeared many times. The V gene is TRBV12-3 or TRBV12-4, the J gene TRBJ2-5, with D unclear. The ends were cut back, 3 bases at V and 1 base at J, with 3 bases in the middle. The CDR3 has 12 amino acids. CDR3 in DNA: TGTGCCAGCAGTTTCCCCCAAGAGACCCAGTACTTC. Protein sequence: CASSFPQETQYF.

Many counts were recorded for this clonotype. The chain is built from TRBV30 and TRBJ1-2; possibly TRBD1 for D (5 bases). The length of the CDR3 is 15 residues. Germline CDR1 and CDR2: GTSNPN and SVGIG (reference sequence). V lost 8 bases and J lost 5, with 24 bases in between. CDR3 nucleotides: TGTGCCGGAAAAACCGGGACCCCGGTGAGGTATGGCTACACCTTC. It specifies CAGKTGTPVRYGYTF.

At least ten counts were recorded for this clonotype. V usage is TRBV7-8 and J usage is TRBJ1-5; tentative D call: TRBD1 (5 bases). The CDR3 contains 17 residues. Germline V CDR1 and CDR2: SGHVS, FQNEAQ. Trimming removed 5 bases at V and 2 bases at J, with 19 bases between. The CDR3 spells CASSPRGGTAGNQPQHF. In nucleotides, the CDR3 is TGTGCCAGCAGCCCCCGCGGCGGGACGGCGGGCAATCAGCCCCAGCATTTT.

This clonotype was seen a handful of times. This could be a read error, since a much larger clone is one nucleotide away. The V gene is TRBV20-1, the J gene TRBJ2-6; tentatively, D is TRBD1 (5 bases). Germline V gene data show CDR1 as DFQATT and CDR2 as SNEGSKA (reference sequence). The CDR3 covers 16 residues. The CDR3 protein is CSAREPQGSAANVLTF. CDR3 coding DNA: TGCAGTGCTAGAGAGCCCCAGGGCTCTGCGGCCAACGTCCTGACTTTC.

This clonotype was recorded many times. CDR3 nucleotide sequence: TGCGCCAGCAGCTTTGGCACCGTCGAAAAACTGTTTTTT. Its protein product is CASSFGTVEKLFF. The chain uses TRBV5-1 and TRBJ1-4; no clear D. Per the germline V gene, CDR1 is SGHRS and CDR2 is YFSETQ. V gave up 2 bases and J gave up 8 bases, with 10 bases separating them. CDR3 size: 13 residues.

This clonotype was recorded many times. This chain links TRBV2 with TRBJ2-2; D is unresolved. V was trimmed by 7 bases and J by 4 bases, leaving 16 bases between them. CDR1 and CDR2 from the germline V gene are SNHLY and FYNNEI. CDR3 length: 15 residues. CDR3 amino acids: CASMAALLRTGELFF. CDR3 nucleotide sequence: TGTGCCAGCATGGCAGCACTCTTGCGCACCGGGGAGCTGTTTTTT. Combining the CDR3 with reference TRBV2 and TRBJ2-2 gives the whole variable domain EPEVTQTPSHQVTQMGQEVILRCVPISNHLYFYWYRQILGQKVEFLVSFYNNEISEKSEIFDDQFSVERPDGSNFTLKIRSTKLEDSAMYFCASMAALLRTGELFFGEGSRLTVL.

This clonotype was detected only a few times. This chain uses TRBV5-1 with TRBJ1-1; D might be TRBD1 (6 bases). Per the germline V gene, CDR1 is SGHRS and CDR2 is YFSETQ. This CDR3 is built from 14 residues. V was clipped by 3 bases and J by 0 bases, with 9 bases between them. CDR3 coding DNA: TGCGCCAGCAGCTGGGGGGGCCTGAACACTGAAGCTTTCTTT. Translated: CASSWGGLNTEAFF.

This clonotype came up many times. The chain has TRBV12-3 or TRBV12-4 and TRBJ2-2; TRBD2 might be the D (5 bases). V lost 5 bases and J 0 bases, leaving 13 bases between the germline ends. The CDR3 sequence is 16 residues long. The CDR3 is CASSPRPGTNTGELFF. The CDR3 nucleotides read TGTGCCAGCAGTCCTCGGCCGGGGACGAACACCGGGGAGCTGTTTTTT.

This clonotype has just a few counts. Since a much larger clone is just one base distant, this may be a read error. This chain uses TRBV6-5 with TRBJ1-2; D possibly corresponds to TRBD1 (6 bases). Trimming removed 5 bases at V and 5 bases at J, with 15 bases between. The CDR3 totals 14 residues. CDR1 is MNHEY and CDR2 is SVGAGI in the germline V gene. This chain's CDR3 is CASSHKDRSYGYTF. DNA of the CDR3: TGTGCCAGCAGTCACAAGGACAGAAGTTATGGCTACACCTTC.

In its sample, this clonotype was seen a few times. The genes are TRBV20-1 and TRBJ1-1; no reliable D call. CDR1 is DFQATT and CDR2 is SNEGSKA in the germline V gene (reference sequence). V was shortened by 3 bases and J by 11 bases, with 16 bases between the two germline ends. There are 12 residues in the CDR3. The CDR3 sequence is CSASQRPEDAFF. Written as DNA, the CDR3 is TGCAGTGCTAGTCAGCGACCTGAGGATGCTTTCTTT.

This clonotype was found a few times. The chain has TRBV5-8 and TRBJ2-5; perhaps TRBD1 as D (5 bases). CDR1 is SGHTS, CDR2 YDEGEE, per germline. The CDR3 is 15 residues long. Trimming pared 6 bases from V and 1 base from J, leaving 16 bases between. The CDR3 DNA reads TGTGCCAGCATGACAGCGATCGCGCGCCAAGAGACCCAGTACTTC. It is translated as CASMTAIARQETQYF. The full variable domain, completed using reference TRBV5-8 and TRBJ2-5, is EAGVTQSPTHLIKTRGQQATLRCSPISGHTSVYWYQQALGLGLQFLLWYDEGEERNRGNFPPRFSGRQFPNYSSELNVNALELEDSALYLCASMTAIARQETQYFGPGTRLLVL.

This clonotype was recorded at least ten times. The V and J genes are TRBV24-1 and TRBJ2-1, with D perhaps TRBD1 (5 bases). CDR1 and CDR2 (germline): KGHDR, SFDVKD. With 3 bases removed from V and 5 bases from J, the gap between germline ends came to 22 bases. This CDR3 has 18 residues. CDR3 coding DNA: TGTGCCACCAGTGATACCGGGCAGGGCTGGGTTAGTAACAATGAGCAGTTCTTC. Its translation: CATSDTGQGWVSNNEQFF.

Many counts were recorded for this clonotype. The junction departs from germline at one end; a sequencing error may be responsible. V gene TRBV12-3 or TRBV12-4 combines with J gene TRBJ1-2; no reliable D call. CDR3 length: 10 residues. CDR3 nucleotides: TGTGCCAGCAGTTTAGTCAGGCTAAACTTC. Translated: CASSLVRLNF.

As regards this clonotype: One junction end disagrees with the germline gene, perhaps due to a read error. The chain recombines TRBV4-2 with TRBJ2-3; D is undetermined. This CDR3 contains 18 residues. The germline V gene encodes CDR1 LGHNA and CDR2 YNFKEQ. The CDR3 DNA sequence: TGTACCAGCAGCCAAGTCCCGGGCTCCCCTATGGGCACAGATACGCAGTATTTT. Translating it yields CTSSQVPGSPMGTDTQYF.

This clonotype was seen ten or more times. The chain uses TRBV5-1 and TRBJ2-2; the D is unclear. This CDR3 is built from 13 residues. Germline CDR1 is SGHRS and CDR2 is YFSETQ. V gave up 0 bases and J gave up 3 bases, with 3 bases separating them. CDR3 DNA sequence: TGCGCCAGCAGCTTGGTGTACACCGGGGAGCTGTTTTTT. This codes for CASSLVYTGELFF.

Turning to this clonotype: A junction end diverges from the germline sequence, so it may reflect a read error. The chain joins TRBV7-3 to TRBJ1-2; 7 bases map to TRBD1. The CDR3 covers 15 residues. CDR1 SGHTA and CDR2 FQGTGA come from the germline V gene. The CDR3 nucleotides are TGTGCCAGCAGCTTGCTGCCAGGGGGTGACTACGGCTACACCTTC. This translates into CASSLLPGGDYGYTF.

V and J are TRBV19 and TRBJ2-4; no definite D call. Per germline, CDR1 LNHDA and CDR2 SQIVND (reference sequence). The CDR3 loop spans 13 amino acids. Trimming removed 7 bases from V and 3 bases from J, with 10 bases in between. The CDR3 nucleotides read TGTGCCAGTAATAACCAATTCAAAAACATTCAGTACTTC. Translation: CASNNQFKNIQYF.

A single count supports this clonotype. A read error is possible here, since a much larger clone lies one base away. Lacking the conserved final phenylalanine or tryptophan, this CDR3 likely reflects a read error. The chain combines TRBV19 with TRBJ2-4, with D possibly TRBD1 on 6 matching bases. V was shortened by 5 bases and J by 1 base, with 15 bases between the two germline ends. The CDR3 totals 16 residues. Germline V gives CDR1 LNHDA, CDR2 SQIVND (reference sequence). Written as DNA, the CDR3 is TGTGCCAGTAGTCCTCTCACCCAGGGGGCCAAAAACATTCAGTACTCC. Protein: CASSPLTQGAKNIQYS.

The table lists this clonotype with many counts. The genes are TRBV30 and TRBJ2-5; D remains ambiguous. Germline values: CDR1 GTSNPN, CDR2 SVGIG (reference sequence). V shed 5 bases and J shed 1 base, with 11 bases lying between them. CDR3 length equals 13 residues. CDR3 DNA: TGTGCCTGGGCCCTGCTTTTCCAAGAGACCCAGTACTTC. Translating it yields CAWALLFQETQYF.

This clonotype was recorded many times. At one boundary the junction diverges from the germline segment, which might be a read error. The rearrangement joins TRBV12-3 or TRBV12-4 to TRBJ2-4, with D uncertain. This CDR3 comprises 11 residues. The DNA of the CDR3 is TGTGCCAGCAGTTTAGAGGGTACGGTTAGCTTC. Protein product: CASSLEGTVSF.

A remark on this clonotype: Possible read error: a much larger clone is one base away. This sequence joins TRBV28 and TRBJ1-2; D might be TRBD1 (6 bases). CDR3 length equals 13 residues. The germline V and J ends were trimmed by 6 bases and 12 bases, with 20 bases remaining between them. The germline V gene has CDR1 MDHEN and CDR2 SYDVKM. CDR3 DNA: TGTGCCAGCAGCCCTGGACAGATTCCGAGCCACACCTTC. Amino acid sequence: CASSPGQIPSHTF.

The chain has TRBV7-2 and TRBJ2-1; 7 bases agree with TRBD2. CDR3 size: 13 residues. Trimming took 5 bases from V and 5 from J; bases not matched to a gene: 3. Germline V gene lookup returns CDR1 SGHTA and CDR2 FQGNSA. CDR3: CASSPSGDNEQFF. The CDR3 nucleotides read TGTGCCAGCAGCCCCAGCGGGGACAATGAGCAGTTCTTC.